Listed here are 30 T cell receptor beta chains from one sample, sequenced in a study of CD8+ T cells in alopecia areata. Extracted RNA was reverse transcribed into cDNA, the sequencing template. The data were produced by immunoSEQ multiplex PCR, yet TCRdb's version contains in-frame clones alone and is incomplete. Of over 100,000 clones listed, approximately 49% are singletons. The sample consisted of CD8+ T cells sorted from blood, taken at week 0. The origin of the receptors is a human donor with alopecia areata.

The chain uses TRBV27 and TRBJ2-7; D not certain. V dropped 3 bases and J dropped 3 bases, with 6 bases sitting between them. Germline CDR1 MNHEY, CDR2 SMNVEV (reference sequence). The CDR3 runs to 12 residues. This CDR3 is CASSFGGYEQYF. The CDR3 coding sequence is TGTGCCAGCAGTTTTGGTGGCTACGAGCAGTACTTC.

The rearrangement links TRBV27 to TRBJ2-5, with D possibly being TRBD1 or TRBD2 (5 bases each). The CDR3 has 13 residues. Germline-derived CDR1 and CDR2 are MNHEY and SMNVEV (reference sequence). Trimming pared 2 bases from V and 7 bases from J, leaving 11 bases between. Here the CDR3 reads CASSLTIGGTQYF. In nucleotides, the CDR3 is TGTGCCAGCAGTTTAACGATTGGGGGGACCCAGTACTTC.

V is TRBV4-1 and J is TRBJ2-1; 8 bases are shared with TRBD1. V was pared by 1 base and J by 2 bases, with 4 bases of the junction left unmatched. From germline, CDR1 is MGHRA and CDR2 YSYEKL. CDR3 length: 16 amino acids. This chain's CDR3 is CASSQVGDRPYNEQFF. CDR3 in DNA: TGCGCCAGCAGCCAAGTTGGGGACAGGCCCTACAATGAGCAGTTCTTC.

V usage is TRBV9 and J usage is TRBJ2-5, with 9 nucleotides matching TRBD2. The CDR3 length is 16 residues. Germline loops: CDR1 SGDLS, CDR2 YYNGEE. V lost 0 bases and J lost 1; bases outside the gene matches: 4. CDR3 residues: CASSVVASGVQETQYF. DNA for the CDR3: TGTGCCAGCAGCGTAGTGGCTAGCGGGGTCCAAGAGACCCAGTACTTC. The variable domain in full, with the rest retrieved from reference TRBV9 and TRBJ2-5, is DSGVTQTPKHLITATGQRVTLRCSPRSGDLSVYWYQQSLDQGLQFLIQYYNGEERAKGNILERFSAQQFPDLHSELNLSSLELGDSALYFCASSVVASGVQETQYFGPGTRLLVL.

This clone was recorded a few times. V gene TRBV25-1 combines with J gene TRBJ1-2; D uncertain. Germline lookup yields CDR1 MGHDK and CDR2 SYGVNS. The CDR3 totals 11 residues. V dropped 6 bases and J dropped 6 bases, with 8 bases sitting between them. Here the CDR3 DNA reads TGTGCCAGCAGAGGAACCCATGGCTACACCTTC. Protein sequence: CASRGTHGYTF.

This chain uses TRBV7-8 with TRBJ2-7; D is perhaps TRBD1 (6 bases). Trimming stripped 1 base from V and 5 bases from J, with 6 bases between. This CDR3 contains 12 residues. Germline loops: CDR1 SGHVS, CDR2 FQNEAQ. CDR3 in DNA: TGTGCCAGCAGCTTAGACAGGGACGAGCAGTACTTC. It yields the protein CASSLDRDEQYF.

This chain joins TRBV2 and TRBJ2-7; TRBD1 matches 9 bases. This CDR3 has 18 residues. The germline gives CDR1 SNHLY, CDR2 FYNNEI. V gave up 7 bases and J gave up 6 bases; unmatched junction bases: 22. CDR3 coding DNA: TGTGCCAGCACTCCGGGGCGGGTCAGGGACAGGGCATTCCTCGAGCAGTACTTC. The encoded protein is CASTPGRVRDRAFLEQYF.

The count of this clone is one. V and J are TRBV29-1 and TRBJ1-4; no reliable D call. The CDR3 contains 13 residues. V dropped 0 bases and J dropped 2 bases, with 4 bases sitting between them. CDR1 and CDR2 (germline): SQVTM, ANQGSEA. The CDR3 sequence is CSVEDPTNEKLFF. The CDR3 DNA reads as TGCAGCGTTGAAGACCCTACTAATGAAAAACTGTTTTTT.

The chain is built from TRBV9 and TRBJ1-5; D is uncertain. With 3 bases removed from V and 7 bases from J, the gap between germline ends came to 14 bases. Germline V gives CDR1 SGDLS, CDR2 YYNGEE. The CDR3 consists of 14 residues. In DNA form, the CDR3 reads TGTGCCAGCAGCGCGGACGGGCGCGGGCAGCCCCAGCATTTT. It yields the protein CASSADGRGQPQHF.

This clone has just a few counts. This chain uses TRBV2 with TRBJ1-1; a possible D gene is TRBD1 (5 bases). Germline lookup yields CDR1 SNHLY and CDR2 FYNNEI. The CDR3 covers 16 residues. Trimming left V 0 bases short and J 1 base short, with 12 bases between. In DNA form, the CDR3 reads TGTGCCAGCAGTGAAGCGCGGGGAAGGGGGAACACTGAAGCTTTCTTT. It is translated as CASSEARGRGNTEAFF.

This chain connects TRBV30 to TRBJ1-2, with unresolved D. V was clipped by 0 bases and J by 7 bases, with 6 bases between them. Germline V lookup: CDR1 GTSNPN, CDR2 SVGIG (reference sequence). The CDR3 loop spans 11 amino acids. CDR3 bases: TGTGCCTGGAGTGTCGGCGGTGGCTACACCTTC. Protein: CAWSVGGGYTF.

This clone was observed a few times. The chain has TRBV6-1 and TRBJ2-7; 10 bases agree with TRBD1. The germline V gene has CDR1 MNHNS and CDR2 SASEGT. The CDR3 spans 14 residues. V dropped 1 base and J dropped 3; count of bases not matched to a gene: 0. CDR3 loop: CASSEGTGGYEQYF. The CDR3 DNA follows: TGTGCCAGCAGTGAAGGGACAGGGGGCTACGAGCAGTACTTC.

The rearrangement joins TRBV30 to TRBJ1-2; a weak D match, TRBD1 (5 bases). Per the germline V gene, CDR1 is GTSNPN and CDR2 is SVGIG (reference sequence). V gave up 4 bases and J gave up 4 bases, with 10 bases separating them. The CDR3 length is 12 residues. The CDR3 protein is CAWTGYGYGYTF. For the CDR3, the DNA is TGTGCCTGGACAGGGTACGGCTATGGCTACACCTTC.

This clone has more than one count but fewer than ten. V and J are TRBV6-5 and TRBJ2-7, with D maybe TRBD2 (5 bases). Germline CDR1 reads MNHEY; CDR2 reads SVGAGI. With 0 bases removed from V and 2 bases from J, the gap between germline ends came to 11 bases. CDR3 length: 15 residues. The CDR3 region is CASSYSRANTYEQYF. The DNA of the CDR3 is TGTGCCAGCAGTTACTCGCGGGCGAATACCTACGAGCAGTACTTC.

The rearrangement joins TRBV5-1 to TRBJ1-1; no reliable D call. Per germline, CDR1 SGHRS and CDR2 YFSETQ. This CDR3 spans 13 amino acids. Trimming left V 2 bases short and J 2 bases short, with 7 bases between. The CDR3 spells CASSFGINTEAFF. CDR3 coding DNA: TGCGCCAGCAGCTTCGGAATAAACACTGAAGCTTTCTTT.

The rearrangement joins TRBV27 to TRBJ1-6, with D unclear. The V end lost 5 bases, the J end lost 16 bases, and 18 bases lay between the germline ends. The CDR3 spans 13 residues. Germline CDR1 MNHEY, CDR2 SMNVEV (reference sequence). CDR3 amino acids: CASSTPPPGQLHF. DNA for the CDR3: TGTGCCAGCAGTACCCCACCCCCCGGCCAACTCCACTTT.

The chain employs TRBV27 and TRBJ1-6; 8 bases map to TRBD1. The trim removed 6 bases at V and 9 bases at J, leaving 7 bases unmatched. The CDR3 covers 14 residues. Looked up from germline, CDR1 is MNHEY and CDR2 is SMNVEV (reference sequence). The CDR3: CASSLDRGFSPLHF. The CDR3 nucleotides are TGTGCCAGCAGCCTTGACAGGGGTTTTTCACCCCTCCACTTT.

The rearrangement joins TRBV27 to TRBJ1-2; the D gene is possibly TRBD1 (5 bases). Per the germline V gene, CDR1 is MNHEY and CDR2 is SMNVEV (reference sequence). The CDR3 spans 13 residues. The V and J ends lost 3 bases and 4 bases respectively, with 9 bases between them. The CDR3 protein is CASSFQGSYGYTF. The CDR3 region has the DNA TGTGCCAGCAGTTTCCAGGGCTCCTATGGCTACACCTTC.

The chain joins TRBV7-3 to TRBJ2-3; TRBD1 might be the D (6 bases). Germline CDR1 and CDR2: SGHTA and FQGTGA. Trimming stripped 5 bases from V and 1 base from J, with 13 bases between. The CDR3 consists of 15 residues. This CDR3 reads CASSRTARGTDTQYF. In DNA form, the CDR3 reads TGTGCCAGCAGCCGGACAGCCCGGGGCACAGATACGCAGTATTTT.

The rearrangement uses TRBV2 and TRBJ2-1; D possibly corresponds to TRBD2 (6 bases). The germline V and J ends were trimmed by 7 bases and 7 bases, with 20 bases remaining between them. In germline, CDR1 is SNHLY, CDR2 FYNNEI. The CDR3 runs to 15 residues. The CDR3: CASTSEGQMGNEQFF. For the CDR3, the DNA is TGTGCCAGCACGTCGGAGGGGCAGATGGGGAATGAGCAGTTCTTC.

This clone was detected a few times. The chain carries TRBV6-5 and TRBJ1-1, with D unclear. The V gene lost 2 bases and the J gene lost 1 base, with 8 bases spanning the gap. The CDR3 has 14 residues. Per germline, CDR1 MNHEY and CDR2 SVGAGI. The CDR3 here is CASSYGQPNTEAFF. The CDR3 DNA is TGTGCCAGCAGTTACGGGCAGCCGAACACTGAAGCTTTCTTT.

This clone was seen a few times. The V gene is TRBV30, the J gene TRBJ2-3; 12 bases are shared with TRBD1. The germline CDR1 and CDR2 sequences are GTSNPN and SVGIG (reference sequence). The CDR3 is made up of 15 amino acids. J lost 4 bases, V lost 5 bases, and 7 bases had no gene match. In nucleotides, the CDR3 is TGTGCCTGGGCAGGGACAGGGGGCGAAGCAGATACGCAGTATTTT. This sequence encodes CAWAGTGGEADTQYF.

This chain uses TRBV5-1 with TRBJ1-1; 10 nucleotides agree with TRBD1. The V gene end was trimmed by 0 bases and the J gene end by 12 bases; junction bases not matched to a gene: 2. The germline CDR1 and CDR2 sequences are SGHRS and YFSETQ. The CDR3 runs to 12 residues. The CDR3 nucleotides read TGCGCCAGCAGCTTGGAGGGACAGGGGCCTTTCTTT. It translates to CASSLEGQGPFF.

This clone showed up just a few times. The chain couples TRBV6-1 to TRBJ1-4, with 9 bases lining up with TRBD1. Germline values: CDR1 MNHNS, CDR2 SASEGT. V lost 6 bases, J lost 7 bases, and 6 bases stayed unmatched. This CDR3 has 14 amino acids. The CDR3, as DNA: TGTGCCAGCAGCTTTACAGGGGGCGGTGAAAAACTGTTTTTT. Protein product: CASSFTGGGEKLFF.

This CDR3 is CASSQRGDEQYF. The CDR3 region has the DNA TGTGCCAGCAGTCAAAGGGGGGACGAGCAGTACTTC. The chain recombines TRBV27 with TRBJ2-7; perhaps D is TRBD1 or TRBD2 (6 bases each). The CDR3 is 12 amino acids. Germline lookup yields CDR1 MNHEY and CDR2 SMNVEV (reference sequence). Trimming shortened V by 5 bases and J by 5 bases, and 10 bases separated the two germline ends.

A note on this clone: This sample also contains other DNA sequences that code for the same CDR3. The chain recombines TRBV29-1 with TRBJ2-7; D not resolved. The CDR3 spans 11 residues. Trimming removed 6 bases at V and 5 bases at J, with 11 bases between. Looked up from germline, CDR1 is SQVTM and CDR2 is ANQGSEA. The CDR3 protein is CSVGWGNEQYF. CDR3 sequence (DNA): TGCAGCGTGGGTTGGGGAAACGAGCAGTACTTC.

There are a few counts of this clone. Being one base from a much bigger clone, this may be a read error. The rearrangement links TRBV6-4 to TRBJ2-1; 9 bases agree with TRBD2. The CDR3 sequence is 15 residues long. Germline V gene sequence: CDR1 MRHNA, CDR2 SNTAGT. DNA of the CDR3: TGTGCCAGCAGTTACTCGAGTAGCGGGGGCAATGAGCAGTTCTTC. Protein sequence: CASSYSSSGGNEQFF.

V is TRBV7-8 and J is TRBJ2-1; unclear D gene. The V end lost 1 base, the J end lost 5 bases, and 12 bases lay between the germline ends. CDR1 SGHVS and CDR2 FQNEAQ come from the germline V gene. This CDR3 comprises 15 residues. CDR3 sequence: CASSLVPGRDNEQFF. For the CDR3, the DNA is TGTGCCAGCAGCTTAGTTCCGGGTAGGGACAATGAGCAGTTCTTC.

Details on this clone: The sample has other DNA sequences that encode this CDR3 too. The chain is built from TRBV6-5 and TRBJ2-7, with a tentative D call TRBD1 (5 bases). Trimming stripped 2 bases from V and 4 bases from J, with 9 bases between. CDR3 length equals 13 residues. Germline assignment: CDR1 MNHEY and CDR2 SVGAGI. In DNA form, the CDR3 reads TGTGCCAGCAGTTACGCCACAGGATACGAGCAGTACTTC. It yields the protein CASSYATGYEQYF.

Note on this clone: Other DNA sequences within the sample encode an identical CDR3. The chain recombines TRBV7-9 with TRBJ1-6, with D unclear. Germline values: CDR1 SEHNR, CDR2 FQNEAQ (reference sequence). The V end lost 3 bases, the J end lost 7 bases, and 4 bases lay between the germline ends. The CDR3 spans 12 residues. The CDR3 DNA sequence: TGTGCCAGCAGCTTGGGAAATTCACCCCTCCACTTT. This translates into CASSLGNSPLHF.